These T cell receptor beta chains were read from a single sample in a study of T cells in Graves' hyperthyroidism and ophthalmopathy. TCRdb reprocessed the multiplex PCR reads with MiXCR, giving one entry per CDR3 protein. The table lists approximately 870,000 distinct CDR3 sequences, roughly 40% of them singletons. Sequenced sample: blood. The origin of the receptors is a man between 18 and 29 years old with Graves' hyperthyroidism. The conserved cysteine and the conserved F or W are not part of the CDR3 here. Each record gives: V gene, J gene, CDR3 protein.

TRBV20-1	TRBJ1-1	SARVGGTEAF
TRBV25-1	TRBJ1-2	ASSGPGTGSGYT
TRBV19	TRBJ1-1	ASIRGGGNTEAF
TRBV5-1	TRBJ1-1	ASSFLTVANTEAF
TRBV7-2	TRBJ2-7	ASSYLTGAIYEQY
TRBV10-3	TRBJ2-5	AISEWSVGGVGETQY
TRBV5-4	TRBJ1-6	ASSLVGAWDSPLH
TRBV7-6	TRBJ2-2	ASSLSSTLPGELF
TRBV5-1	TRBJ1-1	ASSFGTAIGEAF
TRBV25-1	TRBJ2-5	ASSDFRGAGPQETQY
TRBV9	TRBJ1-3	ASSPLLSGNTIY
TRBV2	TRBJ1-4	ASSQGDRRNEKLF
TRBV29-1	TRBJ1-1	SAGTGYSMNTEAF
TRBV6-1	TRBJ2-7	ASTKDRVAYEQY
TRBV7-9	TRBJ2-2	ASSGASGINTGELF
TRBV9	TRBJ1-4	ASSVDRQDEKLF
TRBV10-3	TRBJ2-2	AITTRTGTSVFPNTGELF
TRBV20-1	TRBJ2-5	SASPPMASNQPQY
TRBV6-5	TRBJ2-5	AISYPRLQEAQY
TRBV25-1	TRBJ2-7	ASSLLGRAHEQY
TRBV19	TRBJ1-2	ASSPTGQNYGYT
TRBV20-1	TRBJ1-3	SALDDRAGNTIY
TRBV20-1	TRBJ2-7	SARGTVDYEQY
TRBV4-1	TRBJ1-5	ASSQDNNQPQH
TRBV19	TRBJ1-2	ASSEQGMFT
TRBV15	TRBJ2-7	ATSRGVTGRWEQY
TRBV10-2	TRBJ1-2	ASRTGTGNYGYT
TRBV19	TRBJ1-2	ATSKGSSNYGYT
TRBV2	TRBJ1-2	ATSDRTGHGYT
TRBV20-1	TRBJ1-1	SATGPTNTEAF
TRBV7-3	TRBJ2-2	ASSLSGRGNTGELF
TRBV9	TRBJ2-2	ASSRGNTGELF
TRBV10-3	TRBJ1-5	ATHRYKSNQPQH
TRBV12-3/TRBV12-4	TRBJ2-2	ASSFGGVTGELF
TRBV29-1	TRBJ1-1	SVEVTGLGTEAF
TRBV19	TRBJ1-1	ASSIFPGLATEAF
TRBV10-3	TRBJ1-2	ASKPGQRGYGYT
TRBV20-1	TRBJ2-6	SARGTSGSSGANVLT
TRBV29-1	TRBJ2-7	SVPQGESSYEQY
TRBV19	TRBJ1-3	ASSIGDISGNTIY
TRBV6-5	TRBJ1-5	ASSLTFPALDQPQH